Ten or more counts support the clone carrying this T cell receptor (beta chain). Its antigen is not identified. The data were taken from a study of CD8 T cells in ankylosing spondylitis. Study outcomes and limitations: There was reportedly significant enrichment of clones that were disease-linked in matched ankylosing spondylitis synovial fluid. Seemingly distinctive of ankylosing spondylitis blood was a TCR beta motif formed by eight highly homologous variants.

TCRdb re-called the 5' RACE reads with MiXCR, one entry per CDR3 protein. The profile covers 500,000 or so distinct CDR3 sequences, with approximately 5% appearing a single time and around 3.6% taken by the ten largest. Trimming took off 6 bases at V and 4 bases at J, with 16 bases between the two ends. Per the germline V gene, CDR1 is SGHTA and CDR2 is FQGNSA. This CDR3 has 14 residues. Specimen: blood, either unsorted or a sorted T cell fraction (not recorded which). The sequence came from a male donor with ankylosing spondylitis. The V and J genes are TRBV7-2 and TRBJ2-7, with D uncertain. CDR3 nucleotides: TGTGCCAGCAGACCCTCGACCATGTCTTACGAGCAGTACTTC. Encoded protein: CASRPSTMSYEQYF.